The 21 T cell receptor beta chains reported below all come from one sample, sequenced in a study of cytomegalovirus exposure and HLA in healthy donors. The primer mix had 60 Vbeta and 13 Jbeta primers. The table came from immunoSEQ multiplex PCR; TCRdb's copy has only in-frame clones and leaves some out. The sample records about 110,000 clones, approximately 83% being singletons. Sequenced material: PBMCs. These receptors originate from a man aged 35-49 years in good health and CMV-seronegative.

CDR3 protein: CASRSTKRGGRNEQYF. CDR3 nucleotides: TGTGCCAGCAGATCTACGAAGAGGGGAGGCAGGAACGAGCAGTACTTC. This chain links TRBV5-6 with TRBJ2-7; D is possibly TRBD2 (6 bases). The CDR3 totals 16 residues. V dropped 5 bases and J dropped 5 bases, with 23 bases sitting between them. Germline assignment: CDR1 SGHDT and CDR2 YYEEEE.

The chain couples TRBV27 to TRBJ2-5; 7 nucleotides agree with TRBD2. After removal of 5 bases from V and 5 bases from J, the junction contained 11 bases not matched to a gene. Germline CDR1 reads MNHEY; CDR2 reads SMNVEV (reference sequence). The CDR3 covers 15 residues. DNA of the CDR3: TGTGCCAGCAGTCAGACGACAGCGGGGAGGGAGACCCAGTACTTC. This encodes CASSQTTAGRETQYF.

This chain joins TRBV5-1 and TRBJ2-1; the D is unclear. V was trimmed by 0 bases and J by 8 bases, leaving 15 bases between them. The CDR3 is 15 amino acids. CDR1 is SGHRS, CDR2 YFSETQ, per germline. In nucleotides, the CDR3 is TGCGCCAGCAGCTTGGAAGGAGTTTCCCCCGATGAGCAGTTCTTC. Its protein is CASSLEGVSPDEQFF.

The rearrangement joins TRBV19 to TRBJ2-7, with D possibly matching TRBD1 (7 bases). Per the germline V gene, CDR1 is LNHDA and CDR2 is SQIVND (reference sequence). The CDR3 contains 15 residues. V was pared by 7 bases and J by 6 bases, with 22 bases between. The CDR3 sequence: CASTLGAAGGGEQYF. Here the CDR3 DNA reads TGTGCCAGTACCTTAGGGGCGGCAGGGGGAGGCGAGCAGTACTTC.

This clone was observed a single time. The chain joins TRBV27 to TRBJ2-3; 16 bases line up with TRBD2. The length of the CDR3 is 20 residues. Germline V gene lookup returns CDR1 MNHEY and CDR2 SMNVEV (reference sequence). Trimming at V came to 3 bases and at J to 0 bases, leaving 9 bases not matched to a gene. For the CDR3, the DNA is TGTGCCAGCAGTTTTATTGGGACTAGCGGGGGGGCAGGGAGCACAGATACGCAGTATTTT. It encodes CASSFIGTSGGAGSTDTQYF.

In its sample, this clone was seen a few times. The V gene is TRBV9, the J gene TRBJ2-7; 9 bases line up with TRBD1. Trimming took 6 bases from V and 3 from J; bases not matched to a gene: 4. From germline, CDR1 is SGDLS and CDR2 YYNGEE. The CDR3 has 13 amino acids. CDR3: CASTGQGDYEQYF. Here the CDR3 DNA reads TGTGCCAGCACGGGACAGGGAGACTACGAGCAGTACTTC.

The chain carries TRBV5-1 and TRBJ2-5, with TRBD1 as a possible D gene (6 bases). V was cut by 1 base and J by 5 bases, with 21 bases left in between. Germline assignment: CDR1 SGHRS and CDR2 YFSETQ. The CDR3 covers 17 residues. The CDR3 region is CASSLSGVPVAWETQYF. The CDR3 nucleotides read TGCGCCAGCAGCTTGTCAGGGGTGCCCGTGGCGTGGGAGACCCAGTACTTC.

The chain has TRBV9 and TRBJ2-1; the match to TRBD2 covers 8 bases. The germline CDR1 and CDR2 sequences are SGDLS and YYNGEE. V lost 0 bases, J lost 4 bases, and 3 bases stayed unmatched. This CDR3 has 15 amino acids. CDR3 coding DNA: TGTGCCAGCAGCGTAGAACTAGCGGCTTACAATGAGCAGTTCTTC. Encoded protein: CASSVELAAYNEQFF.

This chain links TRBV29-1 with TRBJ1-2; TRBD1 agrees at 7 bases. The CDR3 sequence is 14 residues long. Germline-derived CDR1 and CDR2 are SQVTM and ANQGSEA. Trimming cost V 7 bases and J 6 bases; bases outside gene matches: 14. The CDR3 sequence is CSAASTGQNNGYTF. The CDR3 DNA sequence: TGCAGCGCCGCCTCGACAGGGCAGAATAATGGCTACACCTTC. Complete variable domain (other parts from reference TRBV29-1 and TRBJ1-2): SAVISQKPSRDICQRGTSLTIQCQVDSQVTMMFWYRQQPGQSLTLIATANQGSEATYESGFVIDKFPISRPNLTFSTLTVSNMSPEDSSIYLCSAASTGQNNGYTFGSGTRLTVV.

The CDR3 region is CASRRANLNNSPLHF. The DNA for the CDR3 is TGTGCCAGCAGGAGGGCAAACCTCAATAATTCACCCCTCCACTTT. V gene TRBV14 combines with J gene TRBJ1-6; unclear D gene. V was shortened by 6 bases and J by 5 bases, with 14 bases between the two germline ends. The length of the CDR3 is 15 residues. Germline V gene lookup returns CDR1 SGHDN and CDR2 FVKESK.

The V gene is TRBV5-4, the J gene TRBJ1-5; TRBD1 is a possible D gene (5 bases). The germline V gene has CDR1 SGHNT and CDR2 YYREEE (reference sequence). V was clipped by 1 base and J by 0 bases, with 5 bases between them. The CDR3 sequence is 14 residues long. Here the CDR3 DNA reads TGTGCCAGCAGCTTGAGGGGTAGCAATCAGCCCCAGCATTTT. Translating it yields CASSLRGSNQPQHF.

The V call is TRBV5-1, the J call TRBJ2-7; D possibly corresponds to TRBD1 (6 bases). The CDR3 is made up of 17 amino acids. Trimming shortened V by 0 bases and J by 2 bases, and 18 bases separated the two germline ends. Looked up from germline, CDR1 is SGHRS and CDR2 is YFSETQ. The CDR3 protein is CASSLASGTNLPYEQYF. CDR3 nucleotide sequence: TGCGCCAGCAGCTTGGCCTCCGGGACAAACCTTCCCTACGAGCAGTACTTC. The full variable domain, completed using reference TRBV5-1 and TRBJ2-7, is KAGVTQTPRYLIKTRGQQVTLSCSPISGHRSVSWYQQTPGQGLQFLFEYFSETQRNKGNFPGRFSGRQFSNSRSEMNVSTLELGDSALYLCASSLASGTNLPYEQYFGPGTRLTVT.

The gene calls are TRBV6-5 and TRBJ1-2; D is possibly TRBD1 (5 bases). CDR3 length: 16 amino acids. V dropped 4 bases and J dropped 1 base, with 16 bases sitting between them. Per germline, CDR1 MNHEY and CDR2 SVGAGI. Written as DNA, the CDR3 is TGTGCCAGCAGTTCGGCCGGGCAGGGAGGTAACTATGGCTACACCTTC. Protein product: CASSSAGQGGNYGYTF.

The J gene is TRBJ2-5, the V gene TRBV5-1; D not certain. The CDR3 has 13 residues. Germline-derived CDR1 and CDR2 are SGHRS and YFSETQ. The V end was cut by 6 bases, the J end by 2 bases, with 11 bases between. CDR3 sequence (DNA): TGCGCCAGCACTGGCGGCGGTCAAGAGACCCAGTACTTC. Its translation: CASTGGGQETQYF.

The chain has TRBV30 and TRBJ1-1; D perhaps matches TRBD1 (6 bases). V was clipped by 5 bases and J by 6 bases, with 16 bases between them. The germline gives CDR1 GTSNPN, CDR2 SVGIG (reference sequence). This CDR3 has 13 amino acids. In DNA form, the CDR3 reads TGTGCCTGGGCCCCTGGGGGCTGGGCTGAAGCTTTCTTT. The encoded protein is CAWAPGGWAEAFF.

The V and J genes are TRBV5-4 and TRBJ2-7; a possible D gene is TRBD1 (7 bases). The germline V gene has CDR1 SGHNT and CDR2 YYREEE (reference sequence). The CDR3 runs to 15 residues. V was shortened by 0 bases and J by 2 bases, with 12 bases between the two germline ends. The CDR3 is CASSLGQGGPYEQYF. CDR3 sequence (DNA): TGTGCCAGCAGCTTGGGGCAGGGGGGCCCCTACGAGCAGTACTTC.

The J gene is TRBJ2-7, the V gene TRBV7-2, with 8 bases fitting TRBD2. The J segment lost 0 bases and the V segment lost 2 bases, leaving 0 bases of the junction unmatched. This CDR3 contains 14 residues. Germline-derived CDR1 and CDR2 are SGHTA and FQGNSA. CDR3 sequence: CASSLRGGSYEQYF. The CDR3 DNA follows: TGTGCCAGCAGCTTACGGGGGGGCTCCTACGAGCAGTACTTC.

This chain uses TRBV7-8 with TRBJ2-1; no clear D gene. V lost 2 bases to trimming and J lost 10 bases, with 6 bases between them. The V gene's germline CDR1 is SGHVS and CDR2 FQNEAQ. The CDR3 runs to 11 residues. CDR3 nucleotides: TGTGCCAGCAGCTTAAGCAGGGAGCAGTTCTTC. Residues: CASSLSREQFF.

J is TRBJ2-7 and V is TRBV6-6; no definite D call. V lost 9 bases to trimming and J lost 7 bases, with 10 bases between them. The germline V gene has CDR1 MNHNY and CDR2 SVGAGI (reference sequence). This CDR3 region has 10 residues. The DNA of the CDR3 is TGTGCCAGAACGCCAGTAGAGCAGTACTTC. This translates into CARTPVEQYF.

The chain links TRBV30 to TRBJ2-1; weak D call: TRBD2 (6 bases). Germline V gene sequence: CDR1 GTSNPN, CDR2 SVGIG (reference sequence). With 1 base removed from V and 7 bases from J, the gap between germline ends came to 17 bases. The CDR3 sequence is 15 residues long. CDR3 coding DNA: TGTGCCTGGAGTGCCCCGGGACTTCCTCGTAATGAGCAGTTCTTC. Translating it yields CAWSAPGLPRNEQFF. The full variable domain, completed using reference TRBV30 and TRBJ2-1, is SQTIHQWPATLVQPVGSPLSLECTVEGTSNPNLYWYRQAAGRGLQLLFYSVGIGQISSEVPQNLSASRPQDRQFILSSKKLLLSDSGFYLCAWSAPGLPRNEQFFGPGTRLTVL.

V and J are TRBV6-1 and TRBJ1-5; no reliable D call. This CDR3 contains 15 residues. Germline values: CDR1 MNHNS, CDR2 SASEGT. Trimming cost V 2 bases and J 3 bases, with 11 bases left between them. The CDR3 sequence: CASSEQEGFNQPQHF. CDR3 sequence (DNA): TGTGCCAGCAGTGAACAGGAGGGCTTCAATCAGCCCCAGCATTTT.